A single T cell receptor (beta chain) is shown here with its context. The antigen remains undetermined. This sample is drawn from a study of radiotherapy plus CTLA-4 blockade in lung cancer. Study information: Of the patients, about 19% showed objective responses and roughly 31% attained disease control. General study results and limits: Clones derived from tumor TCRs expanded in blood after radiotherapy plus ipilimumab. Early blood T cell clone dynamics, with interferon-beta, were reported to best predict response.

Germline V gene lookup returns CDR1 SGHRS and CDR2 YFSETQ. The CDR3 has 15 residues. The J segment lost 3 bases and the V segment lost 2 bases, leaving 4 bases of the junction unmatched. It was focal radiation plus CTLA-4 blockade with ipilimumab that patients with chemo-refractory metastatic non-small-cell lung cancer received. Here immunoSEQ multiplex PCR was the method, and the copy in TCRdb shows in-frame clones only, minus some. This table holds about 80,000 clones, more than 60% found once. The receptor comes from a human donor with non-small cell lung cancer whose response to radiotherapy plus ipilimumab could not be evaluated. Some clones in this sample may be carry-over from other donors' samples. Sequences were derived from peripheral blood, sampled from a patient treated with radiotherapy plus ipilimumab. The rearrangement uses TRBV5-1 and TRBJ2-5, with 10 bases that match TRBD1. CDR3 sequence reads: CASSFSGTGEETQYF. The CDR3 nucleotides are TGCGCCAGCAGCTTTTCCGGGACAGGGGAAGAGACCCAGTACTTC. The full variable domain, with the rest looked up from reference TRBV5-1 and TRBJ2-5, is KAGVTQTPRYLIKTRGQQVTLSCSPISGHRSVSWYQQTPGQGLQFLFEYFSETQRNKGNFPGRFSGRQFSNSRSEMNVSTLELGDSALYLCASSFSGTGEETQYFGPGTRLLVL.